A selection of T cell receptor beta chains follows, all from one sample in a study of Tregs in tolerant kidney transplant recipients. TCRdb's table, derived via immunoSEQ multiplex PCR, lists solely in-frame clones and lacks some. The data contain 40,000 to 50,000 clones, about 89% of them singletons. Sequences were obtained from Tregs from blood. Source of these receptors: a human donor in good health. The CDR3 runs from the conserved cysteine through the conserved F or W. A D gene is named only where the DNA matches it firmly. Some rows have no size entry. The others give once, few or many, or a class for an expanded clone.

J,D,V,size,CDR3,DNA
TRBJ2-2,.,TRBV30,.,CAWSVLRATGELFF,TGTGCCTGGAGTGTACTCAGGGCCACCGGGGAGCTGTTTTTT
TRBJ1-2,.,TRBV5-6,.,CASSFFYGYTF,TGTGCCAGCAGCTTCTTCTATGGCTACACCTTC
TRBJ2-2,.,TRBV2,.,CASSEVWQLPGELFF,TGTGCCAGCAGTGAAGTGTGGCAGCTACCCGGGGAGCTGTTTTTT
TRBJ2-5,TRBD2,TRBV18,once,CASSPQAGAETQYF,TGTGCCAGCTCACCTCAAGCGGGAGCAGAGACCCAGTACTTC
TRBJ2-1,TRBD2,TRBV5-6,.,CASSFPAGPYNEQFF,TGTGCCAGCAGCTTTCCAGCGGGGCCCTACAATGAGCAGTTCTTC
TRBJ2-7,.,TRBV20-1,.,CSAGLYEQYF,TGCAGTGCGGGCCTGTACGAGCAGTACTTC
TRBJ2-1,TRBD1,TRBV11-2,.,CASSLTPGGRNEQFF,TGTGCCAGCAGCTTAACCCCAGGGGGCAGGAATGAGCAGTTCTTC
TRBJ2-7,TRBD1,TRBV9,.,CASSASGQGYEQYF,TGTGCCAGCAGCGCCTCGGGACAGGGCTACGAGCAGTACTTC
TRBJ2-7,TRBD1,TRBV5-1,once,CASSFRQGAHEQYF,TGCGCCAGCAGCTTCAGGCAGGGGGCCCACGAGCAGTACTTC
TRBJ2-2,.,TRBV10-1,.,CASSAGTHRGELFF,TGCGCCAGCAGCGCAGGGACCCACCGAGGGGAGCTGTTTTTT
TRBJ1-1,.,TRBV11-2,.,CASSLVQGLGEAFF,TGTGCCAGCAGCTTAGTCCAGGGGTTAGGTGAAGCTTTCTTT
TRBJ2-2,TRBD1,TRBV9,.,CASSPRQGATGELFF,TGTGCCAGCAGCCCAAGACAGGGGGCAACCGGGGAGCTGTTTTTT
TRBJ1-1,.,TRBV30,.,CAWSPPVGVNTEAFF,TGTGCCTGGAGCCCGCCTGTGGGGGTGAACACTGAAGCTTTCTTT
TRBJ2-3,.,TRBV7-2,once,CASRGGARGTDTQYF,TGTGCCAGCAGGGGGGGTGCCCGGGGCACAGATACGCAGTATTTT
TRBJ2-1,TRBD2,TRBV2,.,CASSRRLAGNNEQFF,TGTGCCAGCAGTAGACGACTAGCGGGAAACAATGAGCAGTTCTTC
TRBJ2-3,.,TRBV7-9,.,CASTRMGGSTDTQYF,TGTGCCAGCACCCGAATGGGGGGCAGCACAGATACGCAGTATTTT